This entry concerns a single T cell receptor beta chain. Its antigen is as yet unknown. MiXCR, run by TCRdb on the RT-PCR reads, gives a single entry per CDR3 protein. The sample has 9,500 to 13,000 distinct CDR3 sequences; roughly 80% are singletons. Germline values: CDR1 WNHNN, CDR2 SYGVQD (reference sequence). After removal of 4 bases from V and 4 bases from J, the junction contained 10 bases not matched to a gene. The CDR3 spans 16 residues. The data stem from a study of yellow fever vaccine responses in identical twins. Study findings and constraints: Reported findings indicate that twins' vaccine T cell responses seemed partially convergent, partially personalized.

The V gene is TRBV10-1, the J gene TRBJ1-1; 9 bases match TRBD1. The clonotype was recovered from a woman under 30 who received the yellow fever vaccine. Sequencing was performed on T cells from blood (PBMCs), unsorted or a sorted subset (not recorded which), taken before or after yellow fever vaccination (not recorded which). The CDR3 reads CASSGPGTGSVTEAFF. CDR3 nucleotide sequence: TGCGCCAGCAGTGGACCCGGGACAGGGTCGGTCACTGAAGCTTTCTTT.